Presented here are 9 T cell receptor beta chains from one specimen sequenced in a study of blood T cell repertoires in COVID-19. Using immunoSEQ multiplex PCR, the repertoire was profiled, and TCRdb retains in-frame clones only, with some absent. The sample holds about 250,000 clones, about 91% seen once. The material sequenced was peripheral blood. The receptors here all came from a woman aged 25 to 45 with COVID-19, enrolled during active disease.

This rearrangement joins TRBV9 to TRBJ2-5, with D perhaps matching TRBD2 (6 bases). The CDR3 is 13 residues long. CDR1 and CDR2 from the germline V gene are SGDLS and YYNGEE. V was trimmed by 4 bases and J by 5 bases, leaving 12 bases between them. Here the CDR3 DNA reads TGTGCCAGCAGCCTGTCGGGGGTGGAGACCCAGTACTTC. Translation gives CASSLSGVETQYF.

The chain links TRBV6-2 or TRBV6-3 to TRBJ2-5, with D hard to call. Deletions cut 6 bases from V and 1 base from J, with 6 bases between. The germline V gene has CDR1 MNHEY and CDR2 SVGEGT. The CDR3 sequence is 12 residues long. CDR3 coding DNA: TGTGCCAGCAGCTCTTTCCAAGAGACCCAGTACTTC. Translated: CASSSFQETQYF.

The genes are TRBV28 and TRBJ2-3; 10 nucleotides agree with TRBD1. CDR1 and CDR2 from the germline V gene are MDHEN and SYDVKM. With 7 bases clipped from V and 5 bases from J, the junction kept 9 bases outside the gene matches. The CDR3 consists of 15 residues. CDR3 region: CASKTPGQGIDTQYF. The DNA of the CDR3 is TGTGCCAGCAAAACCCCGGGACAGGGGATAGATACGCAGTATTTT.

The CDR3 DNA follows: TGTGCCAGTAGTAACCGACAGGGGGCTTTTTTAAACTATGGCTACACCTTC. This encodes CASSNRQGAFLNYGYTF. The chain couples TRBV19 to TRBJ1-2, with TRBD1 matching over 10 bases. The CDR3 has 17 amino acids. The junction had 10 bases not matched to a gene; V was cut back by 4 bases and J by 2 bases. CDR1 is LNHDA and CDR2 is SQIVND in the germline V gene (reference sequence).

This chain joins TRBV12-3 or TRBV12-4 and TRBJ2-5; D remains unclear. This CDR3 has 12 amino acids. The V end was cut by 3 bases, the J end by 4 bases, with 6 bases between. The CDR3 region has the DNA TGTGCCAGCAGTTTTAGCTTAGAGACCCAGTACTTC. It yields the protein CASSFSLETQYF.

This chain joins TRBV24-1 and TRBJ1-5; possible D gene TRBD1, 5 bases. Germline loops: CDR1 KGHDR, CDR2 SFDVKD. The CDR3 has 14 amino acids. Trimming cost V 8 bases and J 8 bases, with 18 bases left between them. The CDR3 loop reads CATTYWRGPEPQHF. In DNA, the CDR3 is TGTGCCACCACTTACTGGAGGGGACCTGAGCCCCAGCATTTT.

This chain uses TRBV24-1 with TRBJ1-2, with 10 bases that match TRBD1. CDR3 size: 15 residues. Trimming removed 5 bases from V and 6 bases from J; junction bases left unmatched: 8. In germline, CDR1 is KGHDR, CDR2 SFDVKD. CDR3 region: CATSATDRGLDGYTF. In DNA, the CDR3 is TGTGCCACCAGTGCTACCGACAGGGGGCTAGATGGCTACACCTTC.

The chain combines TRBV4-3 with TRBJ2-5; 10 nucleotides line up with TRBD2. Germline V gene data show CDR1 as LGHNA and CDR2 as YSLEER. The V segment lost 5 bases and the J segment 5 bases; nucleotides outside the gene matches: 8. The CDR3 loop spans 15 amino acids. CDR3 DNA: TGCGCCAGCAGCGGAGCGGGAGGGCCTATGGAGACCCAGTACTTC. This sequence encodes CASSGAGGPMETQYF.

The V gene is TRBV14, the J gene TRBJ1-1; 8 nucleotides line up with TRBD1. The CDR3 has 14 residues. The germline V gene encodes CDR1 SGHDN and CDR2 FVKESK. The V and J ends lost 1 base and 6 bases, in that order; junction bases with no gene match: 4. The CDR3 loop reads CASSQGTGIAEAFF. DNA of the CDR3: TGTGCCAGCAGCCAAGGGACAGGGATCGCTGAAGCTTTCTTT.